The rows below give T cell receptor beta chains drawn from one sample of a study of PD-1 blockade in classical Hodgkin lymphoma. Clones were read by immunoSEQ multiplex PCR, and TCRdb kept only the in-frame ones, dropping some. The table lists 45,000 to 60,000 clones, approximately 90% of them singletons. Sample: peripheral blood mononuclear cells (PBMCs). The receptors stem from a human donor with classical Hodgkin lymphoma. CDR3s include the opening cysteine and the closing phenylalanine or tryptophan. A D gene is named only where the DNA matches it firmly. The listing skips clone size in some rows; elsewhere it reads once, few, many or a size class.

j_call,clone_size,d_call,v_call,cdr3_nt,cdr3_aa
TRBJ2-1,NA,TRBD2,TRBV7-8,TGTGCCAGCAGCTTACTCCTAGCGGGCGTCAATGAGCAGTTCTTC,CASSLLLAGVNEQFF
TRBJ2-5,once,NA,TRBV5-1,TGCGCCAGCAGCTTGGGGGACCAAGAGACCCAGTACTTC,CASSLGDQETQYF
TRBJ2-1,NA,TRBD1,TRBV19,TGTGCCAGTAGTACCCGGACAGGGGCGGATGAGCAGTTCTTC,CASSTRTGADEQFF
TRBJ1-2,NA,NA,TRBV19,TGTGCCAGTAGTAACGCACCGGCTAACTATGGCTACACCTTC,CASSNAPANYGYTF
TRBJ2-7,NA,NA,TRBV2,TGTGCCAGCAGTGACGTTTTGGGGTTAGCCTACGAGCAGTACTTC,CASSDVLGLAYEQYF
TRBJ1-5,NA,NA,TRBV2,TGTGCCAGCAGAACAGGGCCCAATCAGCCCCAGCATTTT,CASRTGPNQPQHF
TRBJ2-3,NA,NA,TRBV9,TGTGCCAGCAGCGTTGTAGCGGTTAGCACAGATACGCAGTATTTT,CASSVVAVSTDTQYF
TRBJ2-7,once,TRBD2,TRBV10-3,TGTGCCATCAGTGTGGGACTAGCGGGAGGGGCATCCTACGAGCAGTACTTC,CAISVGLAGGASYEQYF
TRBJ2-3,NA,NA,TRBV2,TGTGCCAGATTAGGGACGGGACCCACAGATACGCAGTATTTT,CARLGTGPTDTQYF
TRBJ2-7,NA,NA,TRBV5-1,TGCGCCAGCAGCTTCGAGGGCTCCTACGAGCAGTACTTC,CASSFEGSYEQYF
TRBJ2-1,NA,NA,TRBV7-2,TGTGCCAGCAGCTTATCTAGCCCCTACAATGAGCAGTTCTTC,CASSLSSPYNEQFF
TRBJ2-2,NA,NA,TRBV7-3,TGTGCCAGCAGCTCGACAGGCGCCACTTTTAACACCGGGGAGCTGTTTTTT,CASSSTGATFNTGELFF
TRBJ2-7,NA,TRBD2,TRBV5-8,TGTGCCAGCAGTCTCGGGAGGGCCGCCGAGCAGTACTTC,CASSLGRAAEQYF
TRBJ2-7,once,NA,TRBV15,TGTGCCACCAGCGGGGCCGGCGGCGCTCGGGAGCAGTACTTC,CATSGAGGAREQYF
TRBJ2-4,NA,NA,TRBV18,TGTGCCAGCTCACCAGAAGGGGTGAGCAAAAACATTCAGTACTTC,CASSPEGVSKNIQYF
TRBJ1-3,NA,NA,TRBV5-4,TGTGCCAGCAGCGATCCCCTTCACGGAAACACCATATATTTT,CASSDPLHGNTIYF
TRBJ1-5,NA,NA,TRBV19,TGTGCCAGTAGGAACAGGGCGGCAAATCAGCCCCAGCATTTT,CASRNRAANQPQHF
TRBJ1-1,NA,NA,TRBV2,TGTGCCAGCAGTGAAGCGCTTGCGAAGGGGGGCGTTCACACTGAAGCTTTCTTT,CASSEALAKGGVHTEAFF
TRBJ2-7,NA,NA,TRBV19,TGTGCCAATACTTTCCCACATGACGAGCAGTACTTC,CANTFPHDEQYF
TRBJ1-1,NA,TRBD1,TRBV5-1,TGCGCCAGCAGCGGGGGGACAGGGCACACTGAAGCTTTCTTT,CASSGGTGHTEAFF
TRBJ2-1,NA,TRBD2,TRBV7-9,TGTGCCAGCAGCTTTGGACTAGCCCCCAATGAGCAGTTCTTC,CASSFGLAPNEQFF
TRBJ1-1,NA,NA,TRBV29-1,TGCAGCTCTGAGATGGGCACTGAAGCTTTCTTT,CSSEMGTEAFF
TRBJ1-2,NA,NA,TRBV2,TGTGCCAGCAGTGAGCTTGACAACCCCATCTATGGCTACACCTTC,CASSELDNPIYGYTF
TRBJ1-1,NA,NA,TRBV2,TGTGCCAGCAGGAATTGGGGTGACACTGAAGCTTTCTTT,CASRNWGDTEAFF
TRBJ2-1,NA,NA,TRBV30,TGTGCCTGGGGCGGAACATTATCCTACAATGAGCAGTTCTTC,CAWGGTLSYNEQFF
TRBJ2-5,NA,NA,TRBV7-8,TGTGCCAGCAGCTTTTTCGACACCTCAGGGACCCAGTACTTC,CASSFFDTSGTQYF
TRBJ2-7,few,TRBD1,TRBV28,TGTGCCAGCAGTGGGCCAGGGGGCGGCAATCCTTACGAGCAGTACTTC,CASSGPGGGNPYEQYF
TRBJ2-1,NA,NA,TRBV7-9,TGTGCCAGCAGCCTTACCTATGGACAGAACAATGAGCAGTTCTTC,CASSLTYGQNNEQFF
TRBJ2-1,once,NA,TRBV4-2,TGTGCCAGCAGCCAAGACGTCCAGCAGTTCTTC,CASSQDVQQFF
TRBJ1-6,NA,NA,TRBV19,TGTGCCAGTAAACAAGGCGCCCGCTCGGATTCACCCCTCCACTTT,CASKQGARSDSPLHF
TRBJ2-2,few,NA,TRBV7-2,TGTGCCAGCAGCTTAGTGGGCGGGCGGAACACCGGGGAGCTGTTTTTT,CASSLVGGRNTGELFF
TRBJ2-5,NA,NA,TRBV7-7,TGTGCCAGCAGCCACCGGGGGGCGGGTCCCGGCGAGACCCAGTACTTC,CASSHRGAGPGETQYF
TRBJ1-4,NA,NA,TRBV9,TGTGCCAGCGGAGGGGTTGCAACTAATGAAAAACTGTTTTTT,CASGGVATNEKLFF
TRBJ2-3,NA,NA,TRBV2,TGTGCCAGCATCCTTCAGGGCGCGGATACGCAGTATTTT,CASILQGADTQYF